A single sample gave rise to the 10 T cell receptor beta chains below, sequenced in a study of shared clonotypes between healthy human individuals. The repertoire was sequenced with immunoSEQ multiplex PCR; TCRdb's copy has only in-frame clones and lacks some. The sample lists roughly 1.5 million clones, under 99% seen once, with less than 0.55% in the top ten. Input material: naive CD4+ T cells sorted from blood. Sample subset: CD45RA+ positively selected. The source of these receptors is a man aged 30 to 39 in good health.

The chain carries TRBV5-6 and TRBJ2-5; no firm D call. Germline CDR1 reads SGHDT; CDR2 reads YYEEEE. This CDR3 is 13 amino acids long. V lost 4 bases and J 5 bases, leaving 12 bases between the germline ends. This CDR3 reads CASSQDHSETQYF. The CDR3 region has the DNA TGTGCCAGCAGCCAAGACCATTCGGAGACCCAGTACTTC.

The rearrangement joins TRBV6-6 to TRBJ2-7, with D uncertain. The germline V gene has CDR1 MNHNY and CDR2 SVGAGI (reference sequence). The CDR3 is 14 residues long. The V gene lost 6 bases and the J gene lost 2 bases, with 14 bases spanning the gap. The CDR3 loop reads CASSYSSGTYEQYF. The CDR3 bases are TGTGCCAGCAGCTATTCGTCAGGAACCTACGAGCAGTACTTC.

This chain connects TRBV2 to TRBJ1-5, with D possibly TRBD1 on 5 matching bases. Trimming left V 2 bases short and J 4 bases short, with 18 bases between. The CDR3 sequence is 17 residues long. CDR1 and CDR2 (germline): SNHLY, FYNNEI. The CDR3, as DNA: TGTGCCAGCAGTGAATCCCAGGGTGGTATGTATAATCAGCCCCAGCATTTT. The encoded protein is CASSESQGGMYNQPQHF.

The CDR3 is CASSEFYTAGGMETQYF. The CDR3 region has the DNA TGTGCCAGCAGTGAATTCTATACGGCGGGAGGGATGGAGACCCAGTACTTC. V and J are TRBV25-1 and TRBJ2-5, with 9 bases identical to TRBD2. Germline values: CDR1 MGHDK, CDR2 SYGVNS. The CDR3 has 17 residues. Losses at the gene ends were 1 base for V and 5 bases for J; bases not matched to a gene: 11.

The gene calls are TRBV9 and TRBJ2-6; unclear D gene. Germline CDR1 is SGDLS and CDR2 is YYNGEE. V lost 4 bases and J lost 3, with 5 bases in between. The CDR3 consists of 13 residues. CDR3 in amino acids: CASSYVGANVLTF. As DNA, the CDR3 is TGTGCCAGCAGCTATGTTGGGGCCAACGTCCTGACTTTC.

This sequence joins TRBV5-5 and TRBJ1-1; D is undetermined. Trimming pared 2 bases from V and 0 bases from J, leaving 11 bases between. CDR3 length: 15 amino acids. Germline lookup yields CDR1 SGHKS and CDR2 YYEKEE (reference sequence). The CDR3 loop is CASSFLGAMNTEAFF. Here the CDR3 DNA reads TGTGCCAGCAGCTTCTTGGGCGCGATGAACACTGAAGCTTTCTTT.

The chain couples TRBV9 to TRBJ2-1; TRBD2 is a possible D gene (6 bases). This CDR3 region has 18 residues. Trimming removed 0 bases at V and 0 bases at J, with 16 bases between. The V gene's germline CDR1 is SGDLS and CDR2 YYNGEE. In DNA form, the CDR3 reads TGTGCCAGCAGCGTAGATGCAGGCCCCGGGGGCTCCTACAATGAGCAGTTCTTC. This encodes CASSVDAGPGGSYNEQFF.

The chain is built from TRBV10-3 and TRBJ2-3; 9 bases line up with TRBD1. V gave up 5 bases and J gave up 4 bases; unmatched junction bases: 4. Per germline, CDR1 ENHRY and CDR2 SYGVKD. This CDR3 is built from 14 residues. This CDR3 reads CAISTQGAADTQYF. The DNA for the CDR3 is TGTGCCATCAGTACACAGGGGGCGGCAGATACGCAGTATTTT.

The chain recombines TRBV4-3 with TRBJ2-3, with TRBD1 matching over 8 bases. From germline, CDR1 is LGHNA and CDR2 YSLEER. V shed 1 base, J shed 2 bases, and the junction held 8 bases outside the gene matches. This CDR3 comprises 17 residues. This CDR3 reads CASSQVPTGANTDTQYF. The DNA for the CDR3 is TGCGCCAGCAGCCAAGTCCCGACAGGGGCGAACACAGATACGCAGTATTTT.

The rearrangement uses TRBV5-1 and TRBJ2-1; tentatively, D is TRBD1 or TRBD2 (5 bases each). Germline V gene lookup returns CDR1 SGHRS and CDR2 YFSETQ. The CDR3 sequence is 15 residues long. V was pared by 2 bases and J by 0 bases, with 9 bases between. The CDR3 loop is CASSLRGISYNEQFF. The CDR3 bases are TGCGCCAGCAGCTTACGGGGCATCTCCTACAATGAGCAGTTCTTC.